This T cell receptor (beta chain) was recorded in a study of cytomegalovirus exposure and HLA in healthy donors. CDR3 length: 13 amino acids. Germline V lookup: CDR1 SEHNR, CDR2 FQNEAQ (reference sequence). The V gene lost 4 bases and the J gene lost 3 bases, with 10 bases spanning the gap. Among the donors, all were healthy bone marrow donors. General observations from the study: Earlier analysis yielded a pattern in which most TCR beta V segments were productive about 87% or about 30% of the time. Presence/absence analyses treated sequencing depth as roughly uniform across donors.

Of note for this clone: What it recognizes is unknown.

Researchers ran the PCR with 60 Vbeta and 13 Jbeta primers. As originally analysed: Later, an analysis found some 80 million unique TCR beta chains, and 9.5 million to 12 million of these were shared. The data were produced by immunoSEQ multiplex PCR, yet TCRdb's version contains in-frame clones alone and is incomplete. That table is the source of V, J and clone size, and D and trimming were worked out from the DNA. Of 150,000 to 200,000 clones in the sample, approximately 72% are singletons; the top ten hold under 3%. The rearrangement uses TRBV7-9 and TRBJ2-7; D is unresolved. The TCR sequence derives from a human donor in good health. The sequencing sample was made of PBMCs. CDR3 in DNA: TGTGCCAGCAGCTCCCTTAGAGACTACGAGCAGTACTTC. Translating gives CASSSLRDYEQYF.